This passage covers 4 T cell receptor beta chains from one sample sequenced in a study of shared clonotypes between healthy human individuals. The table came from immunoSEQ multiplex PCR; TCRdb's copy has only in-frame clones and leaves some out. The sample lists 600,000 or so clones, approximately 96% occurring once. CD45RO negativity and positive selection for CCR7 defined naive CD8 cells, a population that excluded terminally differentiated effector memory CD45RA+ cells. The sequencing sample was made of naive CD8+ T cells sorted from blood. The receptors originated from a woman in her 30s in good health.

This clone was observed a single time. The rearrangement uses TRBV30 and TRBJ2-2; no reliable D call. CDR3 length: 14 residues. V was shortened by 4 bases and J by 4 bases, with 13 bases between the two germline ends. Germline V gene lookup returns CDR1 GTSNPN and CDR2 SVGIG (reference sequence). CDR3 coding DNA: TGTGCCTGGACCTTTAATTCAGGCACCGGGGAGCTGTTTTTT. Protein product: CAWTFNSGTGELFF.

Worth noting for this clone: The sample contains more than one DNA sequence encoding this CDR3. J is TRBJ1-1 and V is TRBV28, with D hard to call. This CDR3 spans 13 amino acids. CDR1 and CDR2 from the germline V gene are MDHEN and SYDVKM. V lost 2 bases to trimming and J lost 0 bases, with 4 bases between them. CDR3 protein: CASSLSLNTEAFF. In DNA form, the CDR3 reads TGTGCCAGCAGTTTAAGCTTGAACACTGAAGCTTTCTTT.

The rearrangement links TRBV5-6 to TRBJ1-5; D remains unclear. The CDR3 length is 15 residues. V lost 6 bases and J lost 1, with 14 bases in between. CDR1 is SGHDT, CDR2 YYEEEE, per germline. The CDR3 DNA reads TGTGCCAGCACCTCTTGGCCTCCCAGCAATCAGCCCCAGCATTTT. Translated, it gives CASTSWPPSNQPQHF.

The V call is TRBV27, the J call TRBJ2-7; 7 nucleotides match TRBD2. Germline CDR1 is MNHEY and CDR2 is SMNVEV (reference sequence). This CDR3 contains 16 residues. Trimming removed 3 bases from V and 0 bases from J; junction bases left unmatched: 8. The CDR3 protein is CASSLAMGGGSYEQYF. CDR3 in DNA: TGTGCCAGCAGTTTGGCTATGGGCGGGGGCTCCTACGAGCAGTACTTC.